One T cell receptor beta chain is described in this entry. V was trimmed by 9 bases and J by 3 bases, leaving 23 bases between them. The CDR3 covers 17 residues. In germline, CDR1 is KGHDR, CDR2 SFDVKD. Random hexamers were used to reverse transcribe 0.5 to 1 ug of RNA. The immunoSEQ assay covered 54 Vbeta and 13 Jbeta segments for CDR3. One entry per CDR3 protein results from TCRdb running MiXCR on the immunoSEQ multiplex PCR reads. Among approximately 200,000 distinct CDR3 sequences listed, around 95% were seen once. Negative isolation was used for CD8+ and CD4+ T cells and FACS enrichment for TEMRA cells. These data originate in a study of CD8 T cells in Susac syndrome.

The sample comprised CD4+ T cells from PBMCs. This receptor was taken from a human donor with multiple sclerosis. This sequence joins TRBV24-1 and TRBJ1-5; D possibly corresponds to TRBD1 (6 bases). The CDR3 DNA sequence: TGTGCCACCCGCCGAGTGCTAACAGGGAAACCCAATCAGCCCCAGCATTTT. This sequence encodes CATRRVLTGKPNQPQHF.